This T cell receptor beta chain comes out of a study of CD4 T cells in relation to SARS-CoV-2 and coronaviruses. Study-wide context: PBMCs were cultured with antigen for about eleven days before TCR beta sequencing.

This CDR3 region has 18 residues. Germline-derived CDR1 and CDR2 are PRHDT and FYEKMQ (reference sequence). Trimming removed 5 bases from V and 1 base from J; junction bases left unmatched: 12. The protocol was immunoSEQ multiplex PCR, while the TCRdb copy is restricted to in-frame clones and leaves out a portion. The table lists roughly 16,000 clones, around 77% of them singletons, with nearly 10% in the top ten. Study outcomes and limitations: No crossreactivity against non-spike viral proteins was tested here.

In this sample, this clone turned up once. As yet, its antigen is unknown. CD4+ T cells from unexposed donors were obtained before the COVID-19 pandemic (2011-2018). CD4+ T cells were isolated from the cells after around 11 days of culture. The V call is TRBV13, the J call TRBJ2-3; 10 bases are shared with TRBD2. The source is a human donor in good health. The specimen sequenced was CD4+ T cells from PBMCs, cultured in vitro. CDR3 DNA sequence: TGTGCCAGCAGCACATATCGGACTAGCGGTTTAGGCACAGATACGCAGTATTTT. Protein product: CASSTYRTSGLGTDTQYF.